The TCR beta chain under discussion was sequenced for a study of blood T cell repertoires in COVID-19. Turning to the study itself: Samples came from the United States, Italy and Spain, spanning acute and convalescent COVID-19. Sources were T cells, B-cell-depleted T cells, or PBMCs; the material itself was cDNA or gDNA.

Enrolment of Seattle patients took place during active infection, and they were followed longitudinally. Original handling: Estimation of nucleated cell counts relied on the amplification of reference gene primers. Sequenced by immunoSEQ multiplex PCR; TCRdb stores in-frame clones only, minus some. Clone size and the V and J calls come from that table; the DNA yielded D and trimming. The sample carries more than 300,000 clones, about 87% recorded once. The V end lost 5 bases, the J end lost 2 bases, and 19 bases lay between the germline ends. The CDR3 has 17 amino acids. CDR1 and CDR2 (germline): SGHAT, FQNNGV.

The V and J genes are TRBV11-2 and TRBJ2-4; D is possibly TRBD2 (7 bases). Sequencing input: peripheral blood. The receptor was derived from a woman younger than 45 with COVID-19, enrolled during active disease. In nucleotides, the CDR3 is TGTGCCAGCAGCAAGGGGATAACGGGGGGCCCCAAAAACATTCAGTACTTC. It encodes CASSKGITGGPKNIQYF.